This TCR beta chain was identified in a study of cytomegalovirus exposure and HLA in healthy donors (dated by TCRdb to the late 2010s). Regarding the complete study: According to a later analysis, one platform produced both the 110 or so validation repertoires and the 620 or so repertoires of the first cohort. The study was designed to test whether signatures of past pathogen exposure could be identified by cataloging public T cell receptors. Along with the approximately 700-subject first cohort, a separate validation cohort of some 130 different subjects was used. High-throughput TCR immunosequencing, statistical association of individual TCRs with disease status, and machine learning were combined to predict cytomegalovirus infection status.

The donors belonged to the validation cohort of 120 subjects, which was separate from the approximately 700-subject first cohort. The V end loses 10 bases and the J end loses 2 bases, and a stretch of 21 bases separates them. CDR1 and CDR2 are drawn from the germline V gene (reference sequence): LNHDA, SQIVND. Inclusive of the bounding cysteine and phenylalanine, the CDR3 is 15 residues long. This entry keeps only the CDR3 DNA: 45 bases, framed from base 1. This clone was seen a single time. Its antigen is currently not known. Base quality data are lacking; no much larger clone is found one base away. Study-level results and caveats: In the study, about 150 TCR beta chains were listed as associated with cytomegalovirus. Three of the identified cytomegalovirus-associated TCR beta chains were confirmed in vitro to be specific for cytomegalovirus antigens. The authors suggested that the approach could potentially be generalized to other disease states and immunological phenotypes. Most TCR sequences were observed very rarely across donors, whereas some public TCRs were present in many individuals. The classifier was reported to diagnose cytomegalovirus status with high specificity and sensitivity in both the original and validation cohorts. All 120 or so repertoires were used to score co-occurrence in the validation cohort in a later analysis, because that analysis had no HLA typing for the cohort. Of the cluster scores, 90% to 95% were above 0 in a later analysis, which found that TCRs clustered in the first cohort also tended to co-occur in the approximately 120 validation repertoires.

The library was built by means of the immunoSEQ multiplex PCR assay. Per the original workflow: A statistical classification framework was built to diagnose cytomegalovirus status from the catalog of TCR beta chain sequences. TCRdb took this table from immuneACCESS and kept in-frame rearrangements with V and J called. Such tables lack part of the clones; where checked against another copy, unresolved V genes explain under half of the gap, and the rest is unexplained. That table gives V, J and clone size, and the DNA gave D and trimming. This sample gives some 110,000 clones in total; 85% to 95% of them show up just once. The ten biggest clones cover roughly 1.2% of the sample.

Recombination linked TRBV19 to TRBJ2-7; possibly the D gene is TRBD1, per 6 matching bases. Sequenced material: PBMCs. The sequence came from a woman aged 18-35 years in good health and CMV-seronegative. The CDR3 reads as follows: CATQNTASGAYEQYF. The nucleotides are TGTGCCACCCAGAACACAGCCTCAGGGGCCTACGAGCAGTACTTC.